The 15 T cell receptor beta chains listed next were all sequenced from one sample in a study of T cell responses to AZD1222 COVID-19 vaccine. Method: immunoSEQ multiplex PCR; TCRdb's copy keeps in-frame clones and lacks some. The repertoire includes about 100,000 clones, roughly nine tenths of them detected once, and about 1.2% sits in the top ten. Sequences were derived from peripheral blood, sampled on day 0 of AZD1222 vaccination. Receptor source: an adult in good health.

The V and J genes are TRBV11-2 and TRBJ1-1, with D tentatively TRBD1 (6 bases). The germline gives CDR1 SGHAT, CDR2 FQNNGV. This CDR3 is built from 15 residues. Trimming removed 5 bases from V and 0 bases from J, with 13 bases in between. CDR3 amino acids: CASSPRTAMNTEAFF. CDR3 in DNA: TGTGCCAGCAGCCCCAGGACAGCCATGAACACTGAAGCTTTCTTT.

The chain joins TRBV5-1 to TRBJ2-5; D gene uncertain. There are 14 residues in the CDR3. CDR1 SGHRS and CDR2 YFSETQ come from the germline V gene. Trimming shortened V by 0 bases and J by 5 bases, and 11 bases separated the two germline ends. CDR3 sequence reads: CASSLGLGSETQYF. The CDR3 DNA reads as TGCGCCAGCAGCTTGGGGCTGGGATCTGAGACCCAGTACTTC.

V and J are TRBV15 and TRBJ1-4; tentative D call: TRBD1 (5 bases). Germline V lookup: CDR1 LNHNV, CDR2 YYDKDF (reference sequence). This CDR3 has 16 amino acids. The germline V and J ends were trimmed by 0 bases and 0 bases, with 8 bases remaining between them. In DNA, the CDR3 is TGTGCCACCAGCAGAGATTTGACAGCAACTAATGAAAAACTGTTTTTT. This gives the protein CATSRDLTATNEKLFF.

V usage is TRBV20-1 and J usage is TRBJ2-1, with D possibly TRBD1 on 5 matching bases. Trimming removed 3 bases at V and 0 bases at J, with 15 bases between. The CDR3 totals 16 residues. In germline, CDR1 is DFQATT, CDR2 SNEGSKA (reference sequence). CDR3 sequence (DNA): TGCAGTGCTAGTACCCGCCAGGGAAGCTCCTACAATGAGCAGTTCTTC. Encoded protein: CSASTRQGSSYNEQFF.

This chain links TRBV7-9 with TRBJ2-1; D gene ambiguous. CDR1 and CDR2 (germline): SEHNR, FQNEAQ (reference sequence). This CDR3 is built from 14 residues. V was trimmed by 5 bases and J by 4 bases, leaving 12 bases between them. The CDR3 DNA sequence: TGTGCCAGCAGCCTCGTGTTGGGTTACAATGAGCAGTTCTTC. It yields the protein CASSLVLGYNEQFF.

This chain joins TRBV6-5 and TRBJ1-4; D perhaps matches TRBD1 (5 bases). Germline-derived CDR1 and CDR2 are MNHEY and SVGAGI. V was trimmed by 5 bases and J by 4 bases, leaving 14 bases between them. The CDR3 loop spans 15 amino acids. The CDR3 region has the DNA TGTGCCAGCAGTACTGGGGGAAGGGGTAATGAAAAACTGTTTTTT. It codes for CASSTGGRGNEKLFF.

This clone is a singleton in its sample. This chain's CDR3 is CASSLVAGVGYEQYF. In DNA, the CDR3 is TGCGCCAGCAGCTTGGTAGCGGGAGTGGGTTACGAGCAGTACTTC. This sequence joins TRBV5-1 and TRBJ2-7, with 9 bases fitting TRBD2. Germline loops: CDR1 SGHRS, CDR2 YFSETQ. V dropped 0 bases and J dropped 4; count of bases not matched to a gene: 5. This CDR3 is 15 amino acids long.

The CDR3 nucleotides are TGTGCCAGCAGCTTAGGGAGCTCTGTCGATGAGCAGTTCTTC. Translation gives CASSLGSSVDEQFF. This sequence joins TRBV13 and TRBJ2-1; D gene ambiguous. V was clipped by 0 bases and J by 8 bases, with 11 bases between them. The CDR3 contains 14 residues. CDR1 is PRHDT, CDR2 FYEKMQ, per germline (reference sequence).

The chain is built from TRBV6-5 and TRBJ1-2; possibly TRBD1 for D (6 bases). V lost 6 bases to trimming and J lost 4 bases, with 6 bases between them. Per germline, CDR1 MNHEY and CDR2 SVGAGI. This CDR3 has 11 residues. The DNA of the CDR3 is TGTGCCAGCAGACAGGGCTATGGCTACACCTTC. As protein: CASRQGYGYTF.

The V call is TRBV4-3, the J call TRBJ1-2, with D possibly being TRBD1 (5 bases). Germline-derived CDR1 and CDR2 are LGHNA and YSLEER. CDR3 length: 16 residues. The V end lost 2 bases, the J end lost 0 bases, and 13 bases lay between the germline ends. CDR3 in DNA: TGCGCCAGCAGCCAATCTGTTGGACACACTAACTATGGCTACACCTTC. Amino acids: CASSQSVGHTNYGYTF.

The sample holds one count of this clone. The chain links TRBV15 to TRBJ2-7; weak D call: TRBD2 (5 bases). Per germline, CDR1 LNHNV and CDR2 YYDKDF (reference sequence). The CDR3 has 15 amino acids. Between the trimmed V and J ends, which lost 0 bases and 0 bases, there was a span of 9 bases. The CDR3 DNA is TGTGCCACCAGCAGAGATTTTGGGAGCTCCTACGAGCAGTACTTC. Its translation: CATSRDFGSSYEQYF.

The chain joins TRBV5-3 to TRBJ1-5; D is ambiguous. TRBV5-3 is given ORF status, its function remaining uncertain. This CDR3 comprises 15 residues. V was trimmed by 4 bases and J by 1 base, leaving 12 bases between them. The CDR3 is CARSPVLDSNQPQHF. CDR3 in DNA: TGTGCCAGAAGCCCTGTCCTGGACAGCAATCAGCCCCAGCATTTT.

This rearrangement joins TRBV19 to TRBJ2-7; TRBD2 aligns across 8 bases. The CDR3 spans 13 residues. J lost 5 bases, V lost 6 bases, and 6 bases had no gene match. CDR1 and CDR2 from the germline V gene are LNHDA and SQIVND (reference sequence). In nucleotides, the CDR3 is TGTGCCAGTAGAGGGACTAGAGGAAACGAGCAGTACTTC. Its translation is CASRGTRGNEQYF.

The genes are TRBV11-2 and TRBJ1-3; D unresolved. Looked up from germline, CDR1 is SGHAT and CDR2 is FQNNGV. V lost 5 bases, J lost 0 bases, and 11 bases lay in between. The CDR3 has 15 amino acids. The CDR3 protein is CASSLRALSGNTIYF. DNA of the CDR3: TGTGCCAGCAGCCTCCGGGCCCTCTCTGGAAACACCATATATTTT.

The CDR3 DNA reads as TGCGCCAGCAGCCCGGTTGGGGGTGCGGATACGCAGTATTTT. Translation: CASSPVGGADTQYF. The genes are TRBV5-1 and TRBJ2-3; either TRBD1 or TRBD2 may fit D (5 bases each). The germline V and J ends were trimmed by 4 bases and 6 bases, with 15 bases remaining between them. The germline V gene encodes CDR1 SGHRS and CDR2 YFSETQ. The CDR3 covers 14 residues.